The clone carrying this T cell receptor (beta chain) was observed a single time. This entry is derived from a study of blood T cell repertoires in COVID-19. The wider study: COVID-19 samples from acute and convalescent phases originated in the United States, Italy and Spain. T cells, B-cell-depleted T cells, or PBMCs supplied cDNA or gDNA.

Authors' methods: Reference gene primer amplification in the assay estimated nucleated cell counts. Some clones are missing from TCRdb's copy, which holds only in-frame ones; the method was immunoSEQ multiplex PCR. Clone size and the V and J calls come from that table; the DNA yielded D and trimming. The sample shows just under 150,000 clones, approximately 90% of them seen only once. This CDR3 is 14 amino acids long. With 9 bases clipped from V and 1 base from J, the junction kept 9 bases outside the gene matches. The germline CDR1 and CDR2 sequences are SNHLY and FYNNEI. The clonotype comes from a human donor in a cohort sampled during active COVID-19. Input material: peripheral blood. This chain links TRBV2 with TRBJ2-7; 7 nucleotides align to TRBD1. The CDR3 sequence: CASVQGTDSYEQYF. Written as DNA, the CDR3 is TGTGCCAGTGTCCAGGGGACAGATTCCTACGAGCAGTACTTC.